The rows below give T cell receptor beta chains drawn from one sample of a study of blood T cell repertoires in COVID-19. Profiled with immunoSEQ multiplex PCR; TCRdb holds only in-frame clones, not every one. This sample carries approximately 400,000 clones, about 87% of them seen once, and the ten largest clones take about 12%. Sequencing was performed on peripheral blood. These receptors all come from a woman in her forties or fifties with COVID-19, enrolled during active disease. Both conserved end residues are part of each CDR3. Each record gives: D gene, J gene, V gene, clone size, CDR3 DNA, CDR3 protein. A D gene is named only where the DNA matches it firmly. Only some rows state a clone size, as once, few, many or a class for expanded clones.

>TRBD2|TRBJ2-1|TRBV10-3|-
TGTGCCATCAGTGATAGCGGGGGACCTTACAATGAGCAGTTCTTC
CAISDSGGPYNEQFF
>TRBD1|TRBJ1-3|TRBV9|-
TGTGCCAGCAGCGAAGGGACAGCTGGAAACACCATATATTTT
CASSEGTAGNTIYF
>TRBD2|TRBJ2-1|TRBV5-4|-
TGTGCCAGCAGCGGCCAGCGGCTAGCGGGGGGGCATGAGCAGTTCTTC
CASSGQRLAGGHEQFF
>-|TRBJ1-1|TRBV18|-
TGTGCCAGCTCACTACTACAGGGCACTCTACTTGAAGCTTTCTTT
CASSLLQGTLLEAFF
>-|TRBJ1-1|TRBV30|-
TGTGCCTGGAGTGTACTATACGGGGCTTTCTTT
CAWSVLYGAFF
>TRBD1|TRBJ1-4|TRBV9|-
TGTGCCAGCAGCCCCACAGGGGGTAATGAAAAACTGTTTTTT
CASSPTGGNEKLFF
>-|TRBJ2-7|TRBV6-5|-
TGTGCCAGCAGTTACAGTAGGGGTCGGCCCTACGAGCAGTACTTC
CASSYSRGRPYEQYF
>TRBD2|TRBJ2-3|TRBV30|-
TGTGCCTGGACCTCCCCGGGAGGGGGGGGACTAGCGGGGGCACGGGGGTATTTT
CAWTSPGGGGLAGARGYF
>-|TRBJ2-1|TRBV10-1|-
TGCGCCAGCAGTGAGTGGCCCCCCCAACACTACAATGAGCAGTTCTTC
CASSEWPPQHYNEQFF
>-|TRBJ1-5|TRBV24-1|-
TGTGCCACCAGTGATTTGCGATGGGACAAAGGTGATCAGCCCCAGCATTTT
CATSDLRWDKGDQPQHF
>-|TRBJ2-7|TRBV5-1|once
TGCGCCAGTCACCTCGGGATAGGTGACGAGCAGTACTTC
CASHLGIGDEQYF
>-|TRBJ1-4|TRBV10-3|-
TGTGCCATCAGGCCCGGGCGCAGCGGGAATGAAAAACTGTTTTTT
CAIRPGRSGNEKLFF
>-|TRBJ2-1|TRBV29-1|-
TGCAGCTTTTGGGGAAGAAGGGGATACAATGAGCAGTTCTTC
CSFWGRRGYNEQFF
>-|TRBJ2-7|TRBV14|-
TGTGCCAGCAGCCCCGAGGGCTACGAGCAGTACTTC
CASSPEGYEQYF
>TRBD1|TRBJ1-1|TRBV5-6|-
TGTGCCAGCAGCTTTTCCTCAGGGGGCAGTGAAGCTTTCTTT
CASSFSSGGSEAFF
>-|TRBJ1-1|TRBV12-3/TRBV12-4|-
TGTGCCAGCAGTCCCCCGACAGAGGAGGCTTTCTTT
CASSPPTEEAFF